This T cell receptor beta chain derives from a study of blood T cells in healthy people across ages. Primed by a sample-barcoded 5' primer and a J-beta primer mix, a second PCR proceeded for 7 to 11 cycles. Every molecule of cDNA carried a tag from a template-switch adaptor with 12 random nucleotides. A single record per CDR3 protein comes from TCRdb applying MiXCR to the 5' RACE reads. Of about 1.5 million distinct CDR3 sequences in the sample, roughly 43% were seen once. The clonotype originates from a young woman in good health. The sequenced sample was blood.

CDR3 coding DNA: TGTGCCAGCACCAGGGACGGGGACTCCTACGAGCAGTACTTC. Amino acid sequence: CASTRDGDSYEQYF. V usage is TRBV7-9 and J usage is TRBJ2-7, with D perhaps being TRBD1 or TRBD2 (5 bases each). The CDR3 runs 14 residues. V was cut by 7 bases and J by 0 bases, with 13 bases left in between. Germline CDR1 reads SEHNR; CDR2 reads FQNEAQ (reference sequence).